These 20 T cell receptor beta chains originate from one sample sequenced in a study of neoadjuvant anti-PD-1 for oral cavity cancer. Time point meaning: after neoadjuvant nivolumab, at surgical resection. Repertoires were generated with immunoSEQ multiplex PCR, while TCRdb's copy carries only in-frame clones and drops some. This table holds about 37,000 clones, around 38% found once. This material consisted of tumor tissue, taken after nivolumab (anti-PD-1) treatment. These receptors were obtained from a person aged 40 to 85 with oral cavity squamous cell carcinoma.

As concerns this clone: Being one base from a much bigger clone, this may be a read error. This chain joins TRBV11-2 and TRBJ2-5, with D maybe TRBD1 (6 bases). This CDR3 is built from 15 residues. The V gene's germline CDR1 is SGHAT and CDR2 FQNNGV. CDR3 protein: CASSQGHGIQETQYF. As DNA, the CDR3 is TGCGCCAGCAGCCAGGGACATGGGATCCAGGAGACCCAGTACTTC. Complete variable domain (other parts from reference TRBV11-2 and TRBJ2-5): EAGVAQSPRYKIIEKRQSVAFWCNPISGHATLYWYQQILGQGPKLLIQFQNNGVVDDSQLPKDRFSAERLKGVDSTLKIQPAKLEDSAVYLCASSQGHGIQETQYFGPGTRLLVL.

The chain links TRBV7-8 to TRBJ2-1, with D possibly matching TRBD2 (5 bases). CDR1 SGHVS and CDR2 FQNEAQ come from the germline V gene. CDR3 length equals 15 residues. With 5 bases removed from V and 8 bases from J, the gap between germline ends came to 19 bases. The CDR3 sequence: CASSRINDRGYEQFF. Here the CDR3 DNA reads TGTGCCAGCAGCCGAATTAACGATAGAGGGTATGAGCAGTTCTTC. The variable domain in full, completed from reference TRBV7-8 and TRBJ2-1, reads GAGVSQSPRYKVAKRGQDVALRCDPISGHVSLFWYQQALGQGPEFLTYFQNEAQLDKSGLPSDRFFAERPEGSVSTLKIQRTQQEDSAVYLCASSRINDRGYEQFFGPGTRLTVL.

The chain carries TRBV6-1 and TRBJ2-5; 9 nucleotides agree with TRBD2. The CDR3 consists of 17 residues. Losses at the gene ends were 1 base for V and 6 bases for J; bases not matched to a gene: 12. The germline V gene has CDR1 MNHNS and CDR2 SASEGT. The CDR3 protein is CASSEGAGSGGMQTQYF. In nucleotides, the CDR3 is TGTGCCAGCAGTGAAGGGGCTGGAAGCGGGGGGATGCAGACCCAGTACTTC.

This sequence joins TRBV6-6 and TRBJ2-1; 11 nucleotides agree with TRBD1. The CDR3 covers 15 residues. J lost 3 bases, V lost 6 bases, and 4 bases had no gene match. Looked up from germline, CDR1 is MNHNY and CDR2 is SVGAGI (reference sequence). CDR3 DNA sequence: TGTGCCAGCAGCTCCGGGACAGGGGGCTACAATGAGCAGTTCTTC. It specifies CASSSGTGGYNEQFF.

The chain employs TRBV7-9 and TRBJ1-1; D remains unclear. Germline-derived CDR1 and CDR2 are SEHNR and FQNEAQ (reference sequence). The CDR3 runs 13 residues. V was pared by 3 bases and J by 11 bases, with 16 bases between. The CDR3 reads CASSFGYLEDAFF. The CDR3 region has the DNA TGTGCCAGCAGCTTCGGATATCTGGAGGACGCTTTCTTT. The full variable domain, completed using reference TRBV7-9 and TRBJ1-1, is DTGVSQNPRHKITKRGQNVTFRCDPISEHNRLYWYRQTLGQGPEFLTYFQNEAQLEKSRLLSDRFSAERPKGSFSTLEIQRTEQGDSAMYLCASSFGYLEDAFFGQGTRLTVV.

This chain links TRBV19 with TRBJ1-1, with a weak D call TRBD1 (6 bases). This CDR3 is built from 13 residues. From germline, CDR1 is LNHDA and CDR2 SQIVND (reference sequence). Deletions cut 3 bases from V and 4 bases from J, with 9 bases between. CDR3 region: CASSMRGVTEAFF. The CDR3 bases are TGTGCCAGTAGTATGAGGGGGGTCACTGAAGCTTTCTTT.

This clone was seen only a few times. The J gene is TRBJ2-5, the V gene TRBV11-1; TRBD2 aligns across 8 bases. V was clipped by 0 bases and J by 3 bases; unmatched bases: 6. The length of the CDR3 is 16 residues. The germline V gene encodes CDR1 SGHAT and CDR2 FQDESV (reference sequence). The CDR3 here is CASSLAKTSDKETQYF. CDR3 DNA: TGTGCCAGCAGCTTAGCGAAGACTAGCGACAAAGAGACCCAGTACTTC.

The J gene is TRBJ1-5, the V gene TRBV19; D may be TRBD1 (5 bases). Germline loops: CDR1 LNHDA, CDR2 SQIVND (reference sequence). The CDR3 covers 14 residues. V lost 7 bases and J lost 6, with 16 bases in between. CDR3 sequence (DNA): TGTGCCAGTATGTGGCAAGGGGAAGGTCAGCCCCAGCATTTT. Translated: CASMWQGEGQPQHF.

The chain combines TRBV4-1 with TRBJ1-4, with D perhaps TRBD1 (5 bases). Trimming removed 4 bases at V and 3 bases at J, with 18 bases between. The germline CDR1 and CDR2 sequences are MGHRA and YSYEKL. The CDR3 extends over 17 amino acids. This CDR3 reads CASSRKATGGANEKLFF. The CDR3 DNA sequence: TGCGCCAGCAGCCGCAAAGCCACCGGGGGGGCTAATGAAAAACTGTTTTTT.

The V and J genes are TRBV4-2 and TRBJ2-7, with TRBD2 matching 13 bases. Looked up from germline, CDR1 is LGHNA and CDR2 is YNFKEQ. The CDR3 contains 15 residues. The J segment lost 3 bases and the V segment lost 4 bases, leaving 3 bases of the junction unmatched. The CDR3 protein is CASSRTSGSSYEQYF. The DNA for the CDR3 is TGTGCCAGCAGCCGGACTAGCGGGAGCAGCTACGAGCAGTACTTC.

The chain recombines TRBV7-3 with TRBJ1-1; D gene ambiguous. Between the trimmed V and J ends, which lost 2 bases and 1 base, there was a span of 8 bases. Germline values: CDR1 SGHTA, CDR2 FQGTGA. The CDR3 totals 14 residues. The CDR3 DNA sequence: TGTGCCAGCAGCTTACGAAGGGCGAACACTGAAGCTTTCTTT. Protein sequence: CASSLRRANTEAFF.

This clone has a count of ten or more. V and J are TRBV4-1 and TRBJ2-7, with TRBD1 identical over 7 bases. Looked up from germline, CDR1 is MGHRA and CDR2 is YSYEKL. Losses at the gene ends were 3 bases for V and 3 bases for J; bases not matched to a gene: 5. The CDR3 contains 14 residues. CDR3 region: CASSQGDSYYEQYF. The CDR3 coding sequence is TGCGCCAGCAGCCAGGGGGACAGTTACTACGAGCAGTACTTC.

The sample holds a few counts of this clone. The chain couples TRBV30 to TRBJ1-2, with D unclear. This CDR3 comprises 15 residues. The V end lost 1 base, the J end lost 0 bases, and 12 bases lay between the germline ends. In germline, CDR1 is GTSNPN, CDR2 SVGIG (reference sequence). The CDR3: CAWSATWGANYGYTF. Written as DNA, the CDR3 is TGTGCCTGGAGTGCGACTTGGGGAGCTAACTATGGCTACACCTTC. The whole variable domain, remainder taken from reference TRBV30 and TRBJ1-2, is SQTIHQWPATLVQPVGSPLSLECTVEGTSNPNLYWYRQAAGRGLQLLFYSVGIGQISSEVPQNLSASRPQDRQFILSSKKLLLSDSGFYLCAWSATWGANYGYTFGSGTRLTVV.

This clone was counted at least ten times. The CDR3, as DNA: TGTGCCAGCAGCTTAACGGACGGGTCCTACGAGCAGTACTTC. It encodes CASSLTDGSYEQYF. This chain joins TRBV11-2 and TRBJ2-7; D uncertain. There are 14 residues in the CDR3. Trimming cost V 2 bases and J 1 base, with 9 bases left between them. The germline CDR1 and CDR2 sequences are SGHAT and FQNNGV.

The CDR3 bases are TGCGCCAGCAGCACCCGGACTAGCGGGAGGGCGACAGATACGCAGTATTTT. Protein: CASSTRTSGRATDTQYF. The rearrangement links TRBV5-1 to TRBJ2-3, with 15 positions matching TRBD2. This CDR3 has 17 amino acids. The V and J ends lost 4 bases and 3 bases, in that order; junction bases with no gene match: 6. Germline V gene lookup returns CDR1 SGHRS and CDR2 YFSETQ.

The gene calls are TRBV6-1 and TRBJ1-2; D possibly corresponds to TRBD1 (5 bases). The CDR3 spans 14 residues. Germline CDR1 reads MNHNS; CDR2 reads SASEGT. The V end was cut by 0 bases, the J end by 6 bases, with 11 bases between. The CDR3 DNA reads TGTGCCAGCAGTGAAGCGGGGCAGGGAGATGGCTACACCTTC. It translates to CASSEAGQGDGYTF.

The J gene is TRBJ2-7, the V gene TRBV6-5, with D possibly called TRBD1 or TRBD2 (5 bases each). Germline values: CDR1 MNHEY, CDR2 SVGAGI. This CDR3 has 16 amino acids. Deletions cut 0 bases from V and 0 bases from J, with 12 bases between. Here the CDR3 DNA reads TGTGCCAGCAGTTACTCGATTGGGACGGGCTCCTACGAGCAGTACTTC. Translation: CASSYSIGTGSYEQYF.

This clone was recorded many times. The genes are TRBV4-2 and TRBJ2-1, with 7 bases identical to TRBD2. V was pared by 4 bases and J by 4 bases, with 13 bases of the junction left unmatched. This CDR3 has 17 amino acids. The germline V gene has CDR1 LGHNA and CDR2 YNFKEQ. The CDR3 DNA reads TGTGCCAGCAGCCCAGAACAGCGGGACTATACTTACAATGAGCAGTTCTTC. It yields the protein CASSPEQRDYTYNEQFF.

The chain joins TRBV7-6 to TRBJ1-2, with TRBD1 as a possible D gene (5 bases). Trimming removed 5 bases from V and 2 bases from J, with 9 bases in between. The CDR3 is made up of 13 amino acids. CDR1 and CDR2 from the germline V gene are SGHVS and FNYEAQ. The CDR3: CASSPDSNYGYTF. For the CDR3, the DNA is TGTGCCAGCAGCCCCGACAGCAACTATGGCTACACCTTC.

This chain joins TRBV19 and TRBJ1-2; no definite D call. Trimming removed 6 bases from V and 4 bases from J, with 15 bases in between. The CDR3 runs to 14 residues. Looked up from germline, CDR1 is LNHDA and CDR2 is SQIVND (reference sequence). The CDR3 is CASRPVDIIYGYTF. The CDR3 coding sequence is TGTGCCAGTAGGCCCGTCGACATCATCTATGGCTACACCTTC.